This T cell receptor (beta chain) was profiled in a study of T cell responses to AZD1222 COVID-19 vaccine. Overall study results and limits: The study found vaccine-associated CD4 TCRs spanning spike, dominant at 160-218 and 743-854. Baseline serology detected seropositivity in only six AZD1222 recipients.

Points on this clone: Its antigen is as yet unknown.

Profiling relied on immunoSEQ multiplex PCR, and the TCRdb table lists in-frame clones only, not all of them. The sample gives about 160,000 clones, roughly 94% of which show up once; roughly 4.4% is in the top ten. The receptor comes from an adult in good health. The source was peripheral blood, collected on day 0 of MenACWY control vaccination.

CDR3 sequence: CASSVGARSTDTQYF. Written as DNA, the CDR3 is TGTGCCAGCAGCGTCGGGGCGAGGAGCACAGATACGCAGTATTTT. The chain joins TRBV9 to TRBJ2-3; either TRBD1 or TRBD2 may fit D (5 bases each). This CDR3 is 15 amino acids long. Germline CDR1 is SGDLS and CDR2 is YYNGEE. V gave up 2 bases and J gave up 0 bases, with 10 bases separating them.